This TCR beta chain was identified in a study of Graves' ophthalmopathy and Graves' hyperthyroidism. Study-wide results and caveats: Blood contained most expanded thyroid clonotypes exceeding 0.001 frequency.

Transcripts of RNA were the source for amplifying TCR beta CDR3 regions. First-round RT-PCR relied on HTBI primers, and a second-round multiplex PCR came next. MiXCR, applied by TCRdb to the multiplex PCR reads, yields one record per CDR3 protein. The sample lists some 380,000 distinct CDR3 sequences, approximately 15% occurring once. No progression to ophthalmopathy over 18 months defined stable hyperthyroidism. Newly diagnosed hyperthyroidism donors, aged 18 to 65, duration under 2 months. PBMCs originated in around 11 ml of fresh peripheral blood. For this clonotype: The antigen is unknown.

CDR1 and CDR2 from the germline V gene are SNHLY and FYNNEI. Trimming removed 6 bases at V and 4 bases at J, with 15 bases between. CDR3 length equals 14 residues. The sample taken for sequencing was peripheral blood. The sequence was collected from a young woman with stable Graves' hyperthyroidism. The V gene is TRBV2, the J gene TRBJ1-1; no reliable D call. In DNA form, the CDR3 reads TGTGCCAGCAGCGTTCTGGGGAGAGGCACTGAAGCTTTCTTT. The encoded protein is CASSVLGRGTEAFF.